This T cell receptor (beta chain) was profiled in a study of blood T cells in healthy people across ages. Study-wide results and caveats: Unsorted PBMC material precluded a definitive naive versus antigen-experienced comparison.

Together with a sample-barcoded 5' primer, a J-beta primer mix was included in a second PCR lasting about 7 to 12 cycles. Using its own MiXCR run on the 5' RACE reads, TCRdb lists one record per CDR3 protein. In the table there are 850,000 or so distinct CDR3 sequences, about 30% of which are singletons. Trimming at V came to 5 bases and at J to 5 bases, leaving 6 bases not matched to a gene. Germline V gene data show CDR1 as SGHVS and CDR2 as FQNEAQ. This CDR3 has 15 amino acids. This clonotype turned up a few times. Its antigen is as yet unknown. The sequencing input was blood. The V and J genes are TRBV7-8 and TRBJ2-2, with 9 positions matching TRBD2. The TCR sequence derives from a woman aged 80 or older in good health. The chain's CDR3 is CASSQGLARTGELFF. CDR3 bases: TGTGCCAGCAGCCAGGGACTAGCCCGAACCGGGGAGCTGTTTTTT.